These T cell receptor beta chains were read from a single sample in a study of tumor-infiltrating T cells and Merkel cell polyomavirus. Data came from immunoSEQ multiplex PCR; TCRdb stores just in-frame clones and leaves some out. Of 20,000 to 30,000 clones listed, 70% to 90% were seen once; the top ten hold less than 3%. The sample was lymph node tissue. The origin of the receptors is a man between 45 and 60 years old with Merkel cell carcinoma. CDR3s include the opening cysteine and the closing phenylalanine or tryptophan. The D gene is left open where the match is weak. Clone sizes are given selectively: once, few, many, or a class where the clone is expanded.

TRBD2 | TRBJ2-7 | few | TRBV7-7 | TGTGCTAGCAGCTTAGGGGCTAGCGGGGGAACCCCCTACGAGCAGTACTTC | CASSLGASGGTPYEQYF
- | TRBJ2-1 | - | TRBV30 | TGTGCCTGGAGTGTAGGGGTTGCGGGGAATGAGCAGTTCTTC | CAWSVGVAGNEQFF
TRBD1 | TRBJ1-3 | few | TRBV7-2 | TGTGCCAGCAGCTCCTCAACAGGGGTCGGCTCTGGAAACACCATATATTTT | CASSSSTGVGSGNTIYF
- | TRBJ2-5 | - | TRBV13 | TGTGCCAGCAGCCGCCGGATAGGGCGGGGAAACCAAGAGACCCAGTACTTC | CASSRRIGRGNQETQYF
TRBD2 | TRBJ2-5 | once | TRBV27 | TGTGCCAGCAGTTTAGGGACTAGCAAGGAGACCCAGTACTTC | CASSLGTSKETQYF
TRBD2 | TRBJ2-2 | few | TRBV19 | TGTGCCAGTAGTACCCAAACTAGCGGGGGTTACACCGGGGAGCTGTTTTTT | CASSTQTSGGYTGELFF
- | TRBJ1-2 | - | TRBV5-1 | TGCGCCAGCAGCTTGGACAGGGTAGGCTACACCTTC | CASSLDRVGYTF
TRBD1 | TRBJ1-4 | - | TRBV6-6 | TGTGCCAGCAGTTCTGCACAGGGGTTAGGTAATGAAAAACTGTTTTTT | CASSSAQGLGNEKLFF
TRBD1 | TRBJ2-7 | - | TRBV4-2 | TGTGCCAGCAGCCCCCGGGACAGGGGGCGCGTTACCTACGAGCAGTACTTC | CASSPRDRGRVTYEQYF
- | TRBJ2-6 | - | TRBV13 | TGTGCCAGCAGGCACGCGACTGGGGCCAACGTCCTGACTTTC | CASRHATGANVLTF
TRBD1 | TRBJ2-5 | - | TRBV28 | TGTGCCAGCAGGCATACAGGGGACCCCCAAGAGACCCAGTACTTC | CASRHTGDPQETQYF
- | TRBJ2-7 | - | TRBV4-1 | TGCGCCAGCAGCCTAGCGAGGTCCACCTCCTACGAGCAGTACTTC | CASSLARSTSYEQYF
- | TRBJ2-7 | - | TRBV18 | TGTGCCAGCTCACCACAAGGACAGCCCGGGCACGAGCAGTACTTC | CASSPQGQPGHEQYF
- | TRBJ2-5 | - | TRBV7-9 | TGTGCCAGCAGCTGGACTGTCCAAGAGACCCAGTACTTC | CASSWTVQETQYF